The 13 T cell receptor beta chains below all came from one sample that was sequenced in a study of blood T cells in healthy people across ages. Next came a second PCR, run for roughly 6 to 11 cycles, which used a sample-barcoded 5' primer along with a J-beta primer mix. Using its own MiXCR run on the 5' RACE reads, TCRdb lists one record per CDR3 protein. The sample consists of some 790,000 distinct CDR3 sequences, under 35% of them appearing once. Sequencing was done on a sample of blood. The receptor source for this set is an elderly woman in good health.

The J gene is TRBJ2-3, the V gene TRBV18; D unresolved. The length of the CDR3 is 14 residues. Germline lookup yields CDR1 KGHSH and CDR2 LQKENI. V lost 4 bases and J lost 4, with 12 bases in between. CDR3: CASSLAVNADTQYF. CDR3 sequence (DNA): TGTGCCAGCTCACTAGCAGTGAACGCAGATACGCAGTATTTT.

A few counts support this clonotype. The chain carries TRBV6-2 or TRBV6-3 and TRBJ2-2; 9 positions match TRBD1. This CDR3 region has 16 residues. Losses at the gene ends were 2 bases for V and 1 base for J; bases not matched to a gene: 2. Germline CDR1 reads MNHEY; CDR2 reads SVGEGT. The CDR3 is CASSYVGQGNTGELFF. In DNA form, the CDR3 reads TGTGCCAGCAGTTACGTGGGACAGGGGAACACCGGGGAGCTGTTTTTT.

The chain recombines TRBV20-1 with TRBJ1-1; D perhaps matches TRBD1 (5 bases). Trimming took 5 bases from V and 4 from J, leaving 17 bases between them. This CDR3 is 14 amino acids long. Germline CDR1 is DFQATT and CDR2 is SNEGSKA (reference sequence). The CDR3 DNA is TGCAGTGCTCGGAGGGGTAGGGTCAGCACTGAAGCTTTCTTT. Amino acids: CSARRGRVSTEAFF.

Of note for this clonotype: At one boundary the junction diverges from the germline segment, which might be a read error. The J gene is TRBJ2-5, the V gene TRBV7-2; TRBD2 matches at 8 bases. Germline V lookup: CDR1 SGHTA, CDR2 FQGNSA. The CDR3 has 14 residues. This chain's CDR3 is CASTMSGGRKTRYF. The CDR3 DNA is TGTGCCAGCACGATGAGCGGGGGTAGGAAGACCCGGTACTTC.

This chain uses TRBV12-3 or TRBV12-4 with TRBJ2-5; a possible D gene is TRBD1 (5 bases). The CDR3 extends over 14 amino acids. Between the trimmed V and J ends, which lost 4 bases and 1 base, there was a span of 10 bases. CDR3 in amino acids: CASSSDSSQETQYF. As DNA, the CDR3 is TGTGCCAGCAGTTCAGACAGTTCCCAAGAGACCCAGTACTTC.

This clonotype was seen ten or more times. The chain combines TRBV7-2 with TRBJ1-2; the D is unclear. CDR3 length equals 14 residues. Trimming pared 5 bases from V and 1 base from J, leaving 11 bases between. Germline V lookup: CDR1 SGHTA, CDR2 FQGNSA. CDR3 residues: CASSPRLSNYGYTF. DNA of the CDR3: TGTGCCAGCAGCCCTCGACTGAGTAACTATGGCTACACCTTC. The full variable domain, in which reference TRBV7-2 and TRBJ1-2 provide the parts outside the CDR3, is GAGVSQSPSNKVTEKGKDVELRCDPISGHTALYWYRQSLGQGLEFLIYFQGNSAPDKSGLPSDRFSAERTGGSVSTLTIQRTQQEDSAVYLCASSPRLSNYGYTFGSGTRLTVV.

This clonotype has only a few counts. The gene calls are TRBV5-1 and TRBJ2-5; tentatively, D is TRBD1 (6 bases). Trimming cost V 3 bases and J 2 bases, with 11 bases left between them. Germline V gene data show CDR1 as SGHRS and CDR2 as YFSETQ. CDR3 size: 14 residues. The DNA of the CDR3 is TGCGCCAGCAGCTGGGGCACAGGGCAAGAGACCCAGTACTTC. Protein: CASSWGTGQETQYF.

In its sample, this clonotype was seen many times. A read error may be the cause here, since a much bigger clone is one base away. The chain combines TRBV7-9 with TRBJ2-7; D could derive from TRBD1 or TRBD2 (5 bases each). Germline-derived CDR1 and CDR2 are SEHNR and FQNEAQ (reference sequence). This CDR3 has 15 residues. V was shortened by 1 base and J by 4 bases, with 14 bases between the two germline ends. The CDR3 sequence: CASSLVPGRGYEQYF. In DNA, the CDR3 is TGTGCCAGCAGCTTAGTACCGGGAAGGGGTTACGAGCAGTACTTC. Based on the CDR3 plus reference TRBV7-9 and TRBJ2-7, the full variable domain is DTGVSQNPRHKITKRGQNVTFRCDPISEHNRLYWYRQTLGQGPEFLTYFQNEAQLEKSRLLSDRFSAERPKGSFSTLEIQRTEQGDSAMYLCASSLVPGRGYEQYFGPGTRLTVT.

This clonotype has a handful of counts. J is TRBJ1-5 and V is TRBV25-1, with 7 nucleotides matching TRBD1. Germline V gives CDR1 MGHDK, CDR2 SYGVNS. Trimming at V came to 3 bases and at J to 4 bases, leaving 3 bases not matched to a gene. This CDR3 has 14 amino acids. CDR3 nucleotide sequence: TGTGCCAGCAGTGAGACAGGGTTTAATCAGCCCCAGCATTTT. Residues: CASSETGFNQPQHF. Together with reference TRBV25-1 and TRBJ1-5, the CDR3 gives the full variable domain: EADIYQTPRYLVIGTGKKITLECSQTMGHDKMYWYQQDPGMELHLIHYSYGVNSTEKGDLSSESTVSRIRTEHFPLTLESARPSHTSQYLCASSETGFNQPQHFGDGTRLSIL.

This clonotype appeared many times. The chain links TRBV12-3 or TRBV12-4 to TRBJ2-4, with no clear D. This CDR3 comprises 13 residues. V shed 3 bases and J shed 3 bases, with 6 bases lying between them. CDR3 loop: CASSLVVKNIQYF. The CDR3 nucleotides are TGTGCCAGCAGTTTGGTTGTCAAAAACATTCAGTACTTC.

The J gene is TRBJ2-7, the V gene TRBV6-1, with a possible D match to TRBD2 (5 bases). V lost 1 base, J lost 2 bases, and 6 bases lay in between. The CDR3 sequence is 13 residues long. Germline CDR1 is MNHNS and CDR2 is SASEGT. CDR3 nucleotides: TGTGCCAGCAGTGAAGGGGGAGCCTACGAGCAGTACTTC. Translated, it gives CASSEGGAYEQYF.

The rearrangement uses TRBV30 and TRBJ1-2, with a tentative D call TRBD1 (5 bases). Trimming took off 5 bases at V and 5 bases at J, with 9 bases between the two ends. Germline CDR1 reads GTSNPN; CDR2 reads SVGIG (reference sequence). This CDR3 comprises 11 residues. As DNA, the CDR3 is TGTGCCTGGGAGGGGTGGTATGGCTACACCTTC. Translated: CAWEGWYGYTF.

The chain carries TRBV20-1 and TRBJ2-7; D remains unclear. The CDR3 covers 12 residues. Trimming shortened V by 4 bases and J by 2 bases, and 9 bases separated the two germline ends. Germline V lookup: CDR1 DFQATT, CDR2 SNEGSKA (reference sequence). CDR3 sequence reads: CSAKLDTYEQYF. CDR3 nucleotides: TGCAGTGCTAAATTAGACACCTACGAGCAGTACTTC.